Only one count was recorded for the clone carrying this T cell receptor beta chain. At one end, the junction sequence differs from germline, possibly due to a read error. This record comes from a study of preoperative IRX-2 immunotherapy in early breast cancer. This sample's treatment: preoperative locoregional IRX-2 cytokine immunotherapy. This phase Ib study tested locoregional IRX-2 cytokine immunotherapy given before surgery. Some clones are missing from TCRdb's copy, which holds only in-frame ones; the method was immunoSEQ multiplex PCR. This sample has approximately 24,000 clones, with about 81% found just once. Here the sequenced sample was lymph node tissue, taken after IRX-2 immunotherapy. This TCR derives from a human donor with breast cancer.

The CDR3 bases are TGTGCCATCAGTGGGACTAGCGATACAGATACGCAGTATTTT. This encodes CAISGTSDTDTQYF. The chain is built from TRBV6-8 and TRBJ2-3, with 10 nucleotides matching TRBD2. The germline gives CDR1 MNHGY, CDR2 SAAAGT. CDR3 length: 14 amino acids.